This record concerns one TCR beta chain sequence. The antigen is unknown. Nominal health characterized the donors when sampled, though unrecorded immune exposures were likely. The data originate from a study of cytomegalovirus exposure and HLA in healthy donors. Findings and caveats of the study: Researchers reported that a few CMV-associated chains were confirmed in vitro as CMV antigen-specific. TCR beta sequences reportedly predicted most subjects' HLA-A and HLA-B alleles accurately.

The CDR3 runs 14 residues. With V trimmed by 5 bases and J by 0 bases, 2 bases remained unmatched. Per germline, CDR1 SGHRS and CDR2 YFSETQ. A multiplex PCR was run with 60 Vbeta primers and 13 Jbeta primers. Repertoires were generated with immunoSEQ multiplex PCR, while TCRdb's copy carries only in-frame clones and drops some. The data hold 130,000 to 150,000 clones, with around 80% observed a single time. V gene TRBV5-1 combines with J gene TRBJ1-3; TRBD1 agrees at 7 bases. This TCR was recovered from a male donor in good health and CMV-seronegative. The sample taken for sequencing was PBMCs. CDR3 sequence: CASSPGGSGNTIYF. The CDR3 DNA is TGCGCCAGCAGTCCAGGGGGCTCTGGAAACACCATATATTTT.